The 10 T cell receptor beta chains presented below share a single source sample, sequenced in a study of cytomegalovirus exposure and HLA in healthy donors. Using immunoSEQ multiplex PCR, the repertoire was profiled, and TCRdb retains in-frame clones only, with some absent. Of 80,000 to 95,000 clones listed, approximately 95% are singletons. The specimen was PBMCs. The receptors originated from a woman aged 30 to 39 in good health and CMV-seropositive.

The CDR3 DNA follows: TGTGCCAGCAGTTTAGCGGGAGACTACGAGCAGTACTTC. Amino acids: CASSLAGDYEQYF. The chain couples TRBV27 to TRBJ2-7; 7 bases are a match to TRBD2. V was pared by 2 bases and J by 3 bases, with 1 base of the junction left unmatched. Germline V gene data show CDR1 as MNHEY and CDR2 as SMNVEV (reference sequence). The length of the CDR3 is 13 residues.

This chain links TRBV4-3 with TRBJ2-5, with TRBD2 matching 9 bases. The CDR3 contains 19 residues. V dropped 2 bases and J dropped 5; count of bases not matched to a gene: 18. Germline V gene data show CDR1 as LGHNA and CDR2 as YSLEER. CDR3 amino acids: CASSQNAALISGSWETQYF. In nucleotides, the CDR3 is TGCGCCAGCAGCCAAAATGCAGCACTCATTAGCGGGAGCTGGGAGACCCAGTACTTC.

CDR3 in amino acids: CASRFKGGRYTGELFF. The CDR3 DNA reads TGTGCCAGCAGATTTAAAGGCGGGAGGTACACCGGGGAGCTGTTTTTT. This chain uses TRBV28 with TRBJ2-2, with 8 bases aligning to TRBD2. From germline, CDR1 is MDHEN and CDR2 SYDVKM. The CDR3 is 16 residues long. Trimming cost V 6 bases and J 3 bases; bases outside gene matches: 9.

The rearrangement links TRBV19 to TRBJ1-1, with D tentatively TRBD1 (5 bases). Germline CDR1 reads LNHDA; CDR2 reads SQIVND (reference sequence). V was pared by 5 bases and J by 0 bases, with 13 bases between. The CDR3 is 15 amino acids. This CDR3 reads CASSFTGGLNTEAFF. For the CDR3, the DNA is TGTGCCAGTAGTTTCACCGGGGGTCTGAACACTGAAGCTTTCTTT.

The CDR3 sequence: CASSLVTGVEEQYF. For the CDR3, the DNA is TGTGCCAGCAGTTTAGTTACCGGGGTCGAGGAGCAGTACTTC. This chain uses TRBV28 with TRBJ2-7, with D possibly being TRBD2 (5 bases). This CDR3 spans 14 amino acids. From germline, CDR1 is MDHEN and CDR2 SYDVKM. V dropped 2 bases and J dropped 7 bases, with 15 bases sitting between them.

The V gene is TRBV10-1, the J gene TRBJ2-7, with 8 bases that match TRBD1. V lost 2 bases to trimming and J lost 3 bases; unmatched junction nucleotides: 6. The CDR3 consists of 15 residues. Germline CDR1 WNHNN, CDR2 SYGVQD (reference sequence). The DNA for the CDR3 is TGCGCCAGCAGTGAGAGGACAGGGATTATCTACGAGCAGTACTTC. This sequence encodes CASSERTGIIYEQYF.

This chain uses TRBV10-3 with TRBJ2-3, with D tentatively TRBD2 (5 bases). Looked up from germline, CDR1 is ENHRY and CDR2 is SYGVKD. The V end lost 9 bases, the J end lost 0 bases, and 25 bases lay between the germline ends. The CDR3 runs to 18 residues. This CDR3 is CAMAPGTMSLGSTDTQYF. The DNA for the CDR3 is TGTGCCATGGCCCCGGGAACTATGAGTTTGGGTAGCACAGATACGCAGTATTTT.

The chain employs TRBV12-5 and TRBJ2-1; 11 bases are a match to TRBD1. The V segment lost 5 bases and the J segment 10 bases; nucleotides outside the gene matches: 10. This CDR3 spans 15 amino acids. Germline-derived CDR1 and CDR2 are LGHNT and FRNRAP. The CDR3 is CASGPGTGGNREQFF. The CDR3, as DNA: TGTGCTAGTGGTCCCGGGACAGGGGGTAACAGAGAGCAGTTCTTC. Combining the CDR3 with reference TRBV12-5 and TRBJ2-1 gives the whole variable domain DARVTQTPRHKVTEMGQEVTMRCQPILGHNTVFWYRQTMMQGLELLAYFRNRAPLDDSGMPKDRFSAEMPDATLATLKIQPSEPRDSAVYFCASGPGTGGNREQFFGPGTRLTVL.

The count of this clone is one. The rearrangement uses TRBV6-5 and TRBJ1-2; D remains ambiguous. CDR3 length equals 15 residues. The ends were cut back, 1 base at V and 6 bases at J, with 15 bases in the middle. Germline CDR1 MNHEY, CDR2 SVGAGI. CDR3 in amino acids: CASSYFGGSRDGYTF. CDR3 DNA: TGTGCCAGCAGTTACTTTGGAGGTTCCCGTGATGGCTACACCTTC.

The gene calls are TRBV5-1 and TRBJ2-5; possible D gene TRBD2, 5 bases. CDR3 length: 13 amino acids. Per the germline V gene, CDR1 is SGHRS and CDR2 is YFSETQ. Trimming left V 6 bases short and J 4 bases short, with 13 bases between. CDR3 DNA sequence: TGCGCCAGCAAGGAGGAGAGAGTAGAGACCCAGTACTTC. This translates into CASKEERVETQYF.